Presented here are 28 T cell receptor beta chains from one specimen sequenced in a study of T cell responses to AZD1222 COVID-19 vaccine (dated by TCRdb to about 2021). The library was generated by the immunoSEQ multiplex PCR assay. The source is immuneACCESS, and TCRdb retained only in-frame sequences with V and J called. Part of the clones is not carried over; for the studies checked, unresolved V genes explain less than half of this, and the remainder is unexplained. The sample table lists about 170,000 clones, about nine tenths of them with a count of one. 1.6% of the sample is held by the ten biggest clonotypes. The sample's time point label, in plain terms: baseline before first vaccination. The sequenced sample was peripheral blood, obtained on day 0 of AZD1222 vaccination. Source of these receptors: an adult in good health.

The chain's CDR3 is CASSYIPGGGNSPLHF. CDR3 bases: TGTGCCAGTAGTTATATTCCAGGGGGCGGGAATTCACCCCTCCACTTT. J is TRBJ1-6 and V is TRBV19; 8 nucleotides line up with TRBD1. Per the germline V gene, CDR1 is LNHDA and CDR2 is SQIVND (reference sequence). V lost 5 bases to trimming and J lost 7 bases; unmatched junction nucleotides: 10. The CDR3 contains 16 residues.

The CDR3 coding sequence is TGTGCCAGTAGTAGGGGCCAGATCGGCAATCAGCCCCAGCATTTT. Protein sequence: CASSRGQIGNQPQHF. The chain couples TRBV19 to TRBJ1-5, with D possibly being TRBD1 (5 bases). Trimming removed 4 bases at V and 2 bases at J, with 12 bases between. The germline CDR1 and CDR2 sequences are LNHDA and SQIVND (reference sequence). The CDR3 has 15 amino acids. The complete variable domain, with remaining parts taken from reference TRBV19 and TRBJ1-5, reads DGGITQSPKYLFRKEGQNVTLSCEQNLNHDAMYWYRQDPGQGLRLIYYSQIVNDFQKGDIAEGYSVSREKKESFPLTVTSAQKNPTAFYLCASSRGQIGNQPQHFGDGTRLSIL.

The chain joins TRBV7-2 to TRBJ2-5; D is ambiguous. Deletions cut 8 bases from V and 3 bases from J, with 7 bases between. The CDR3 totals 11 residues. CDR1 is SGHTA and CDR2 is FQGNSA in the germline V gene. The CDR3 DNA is TGTGCCAGCGGTCTAAAAGAGACCCAGTACTTC. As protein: CASGLKETQYF.

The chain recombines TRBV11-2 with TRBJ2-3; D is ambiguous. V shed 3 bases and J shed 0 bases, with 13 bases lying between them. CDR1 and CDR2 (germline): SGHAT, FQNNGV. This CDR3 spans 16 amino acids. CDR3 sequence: CASSFGPRPSTDTQYF. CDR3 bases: TGTGCCAGCAGCTTCGGACCAAGACCTAGCACAGATACGCAGTATTTT.

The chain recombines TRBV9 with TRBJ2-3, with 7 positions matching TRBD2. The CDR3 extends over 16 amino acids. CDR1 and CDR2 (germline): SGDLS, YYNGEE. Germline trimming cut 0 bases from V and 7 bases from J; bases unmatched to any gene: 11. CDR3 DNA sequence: TGTGCCAGCAGCGTAGGGGTCCAGCGGGAAAGAAATACGCAGTATTTT. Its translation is CASSVGVQRERNTQYF.

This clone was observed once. This chain's CDR3 is CASSRDRGQETQYF. CDR3 bases: TGTGCCAGCAGCCGGGACAGGGGGCAAGAGACCCAGTACTTC. The rearrangement links TRBV7-2 to TRBJ2-5; 11 bases are shared with TRBD1. V lost 5 bases and J lost 2; bases outside the gene matches: 1. The CDR3 sequence is 14 residues long. Germline assignment: CDR1 SGHTA and CDR2 FQGNSA.

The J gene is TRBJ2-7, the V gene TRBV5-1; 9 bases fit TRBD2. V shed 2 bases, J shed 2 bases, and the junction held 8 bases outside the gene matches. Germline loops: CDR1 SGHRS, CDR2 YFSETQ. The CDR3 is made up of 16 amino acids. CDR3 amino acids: CASSFGVGGGAYEQYF. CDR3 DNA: TGCGCCAGCAGCTTCGGTGTAGGCGGGGGGGCCTACGAGCAGTACTTC.

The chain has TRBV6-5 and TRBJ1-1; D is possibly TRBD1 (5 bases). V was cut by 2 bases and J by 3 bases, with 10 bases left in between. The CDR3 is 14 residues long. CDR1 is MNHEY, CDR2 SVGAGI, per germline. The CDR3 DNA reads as TGTGCCAGCAGTTACGTGGGGGGGTACACTGAAGCTTTCTTT. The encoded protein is CASSYVGGYTEAFF.

CDR3 DNA: TGTGCCAGTAGTATAGTGGCAGGGGGTTCCTACGAGCAGTACTTC. Translation: CASSIVAGGSYEQYF. This sequence joins TRBV19 and TRBJ2-7; 7 bases are shared with TRBD1. This CDR3 region has 15 residues. J lost 1 base, V lost 1 base, and 4 bases had no gene match. Germline lookup yields CDR1 LNHDA and CDR2 SQIVND (reference sequence).

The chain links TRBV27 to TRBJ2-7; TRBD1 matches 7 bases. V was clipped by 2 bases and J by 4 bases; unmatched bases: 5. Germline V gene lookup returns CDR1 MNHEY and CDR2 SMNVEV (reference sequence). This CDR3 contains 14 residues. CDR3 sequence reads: CASSLKPRGYEQYF. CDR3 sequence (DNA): TGTGCCAGCAGTTTAAAACCCAGGGGGTACGAGCAGTACTTC.

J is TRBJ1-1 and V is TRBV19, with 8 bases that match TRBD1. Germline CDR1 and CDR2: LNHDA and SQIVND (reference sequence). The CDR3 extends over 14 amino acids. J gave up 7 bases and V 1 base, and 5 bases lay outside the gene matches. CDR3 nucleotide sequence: TGTGCCAGTAGTATAGCCAGGGGGCATGGTGAAGCTTTCTTT. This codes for CASSIARGHGEAFF.

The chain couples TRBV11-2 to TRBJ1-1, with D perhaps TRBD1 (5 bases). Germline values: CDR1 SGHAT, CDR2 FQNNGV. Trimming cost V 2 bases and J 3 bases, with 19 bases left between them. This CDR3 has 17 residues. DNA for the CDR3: TGTGCCAGCAGCTTAAGTCTGACAGATCCTGAAGACACTGAAGCTTTCTTT. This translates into CASSLSLTDPEDTEAFF.

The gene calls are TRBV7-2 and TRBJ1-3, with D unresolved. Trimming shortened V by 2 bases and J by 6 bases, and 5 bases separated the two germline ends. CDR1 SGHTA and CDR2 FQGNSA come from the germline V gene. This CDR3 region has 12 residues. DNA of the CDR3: TGTGCCAGCAGCTTAACCCTAAACACCATATATTTT. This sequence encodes CASSLTLNTIYF.

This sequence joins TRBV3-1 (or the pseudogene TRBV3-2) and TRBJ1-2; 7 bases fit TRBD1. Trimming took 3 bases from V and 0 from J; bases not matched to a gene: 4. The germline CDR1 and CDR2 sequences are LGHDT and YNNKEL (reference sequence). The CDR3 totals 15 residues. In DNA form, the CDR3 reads TGTGCCAGCAGCCAGGGGACAGTCTCTAACTATGGCTACACCTTC. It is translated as CASSQGTVSNYGYTF.

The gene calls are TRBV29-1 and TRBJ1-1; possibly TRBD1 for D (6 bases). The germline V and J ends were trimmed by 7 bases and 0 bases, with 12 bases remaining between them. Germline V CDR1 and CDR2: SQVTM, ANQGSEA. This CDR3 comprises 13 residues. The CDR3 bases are TGCAGCGGTAACAGGGCGTTGAACACTGAAGCTTTCTTT. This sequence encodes CSGNRALNTEAFF. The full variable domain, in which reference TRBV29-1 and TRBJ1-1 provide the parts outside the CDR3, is SAVISQKPSRDICQRGTSLTIQCQVDSQVTMMFWYRQQPGQSLTLIATANQGSEATYESGFVIDKFPISRPNLTFSTLTVSNMSPEDSSIYLCSGNRALNTEAFFGQGTRLTVV.

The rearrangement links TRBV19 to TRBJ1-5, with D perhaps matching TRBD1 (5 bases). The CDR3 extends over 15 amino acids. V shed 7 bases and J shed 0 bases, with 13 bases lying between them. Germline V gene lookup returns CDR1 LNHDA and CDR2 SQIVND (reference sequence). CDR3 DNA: TGTGCCAGTACATTGACAGCCTATAGCAATCAGCCCCAGCATTTT. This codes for CASTLTAYSNQPQHF.

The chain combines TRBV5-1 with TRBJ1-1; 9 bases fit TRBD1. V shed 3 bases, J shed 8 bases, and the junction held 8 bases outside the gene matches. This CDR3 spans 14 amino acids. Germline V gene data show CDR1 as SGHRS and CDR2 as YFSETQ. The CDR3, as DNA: TGCGCCAGCAGCTGGGGACAGGGCGTTGGGGAAGCTTTCTTT. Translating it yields CASSWGQGVGEAFF.

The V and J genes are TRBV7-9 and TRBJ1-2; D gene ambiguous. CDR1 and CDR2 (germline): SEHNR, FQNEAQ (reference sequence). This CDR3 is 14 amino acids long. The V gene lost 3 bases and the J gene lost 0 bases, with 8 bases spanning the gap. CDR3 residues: CASSLLVTNYGYTF. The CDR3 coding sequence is TGTGCCAGCAGCTTGCTGGTAACTAACTATGGCTACACCTTC. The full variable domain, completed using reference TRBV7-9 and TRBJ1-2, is DTGVSQNPRHKITKRGQNVTFRCDPISEHNRLYWYRQTLGQGPEFLTYFQNEAQLEKSRLLSDRFSAERPKGSFSTLEIQRTEQGDSAMYLCASSLLVTNYGYTFGSGTRLTVV.

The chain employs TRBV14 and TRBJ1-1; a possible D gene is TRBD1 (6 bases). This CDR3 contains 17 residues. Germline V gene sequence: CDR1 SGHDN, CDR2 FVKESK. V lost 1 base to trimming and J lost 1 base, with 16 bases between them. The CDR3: CASSQGGRGATNTEAFF. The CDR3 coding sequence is TGTGCCAGCAGCCAAGGGGGACGGGGGGCGACGAACACTGAAGCTTTCTTT.

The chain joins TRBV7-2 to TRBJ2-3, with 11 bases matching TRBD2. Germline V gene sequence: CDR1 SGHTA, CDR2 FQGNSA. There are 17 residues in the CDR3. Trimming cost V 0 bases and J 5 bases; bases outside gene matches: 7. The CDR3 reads CASSLAGTSGRVDTQYF. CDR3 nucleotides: TGTGCCAGCAGCTTAGCCGGGACTAGCGGACGTGTAGATACGCAGTATTTT.

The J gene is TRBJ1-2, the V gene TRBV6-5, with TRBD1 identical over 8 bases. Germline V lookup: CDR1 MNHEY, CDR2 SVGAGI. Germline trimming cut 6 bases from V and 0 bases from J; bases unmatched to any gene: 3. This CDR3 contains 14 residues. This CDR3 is CASRPGGANYGYTF. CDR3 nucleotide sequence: TGTGCCAGCAGGCCAGGGGGCGCTAACTATGGCTACACCTTC.

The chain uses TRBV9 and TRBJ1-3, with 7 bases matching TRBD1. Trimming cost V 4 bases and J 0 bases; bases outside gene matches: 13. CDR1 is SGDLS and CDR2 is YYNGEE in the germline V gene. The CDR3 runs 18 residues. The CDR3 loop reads CASSPRIRQGFSGNTIYF. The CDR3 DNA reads TGTGCCAGCAGCCCCCGTATCCGACAGGGATTCTCTGGAAACACCATATATTTT.

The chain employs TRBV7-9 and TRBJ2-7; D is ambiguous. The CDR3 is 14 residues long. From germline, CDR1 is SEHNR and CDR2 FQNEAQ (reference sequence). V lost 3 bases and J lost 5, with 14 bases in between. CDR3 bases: TGTGCCAGCAGCTTGGTTCTCGTCGCCAACGAGCAGTACTTC. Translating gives CASSLVLVANEQYF.

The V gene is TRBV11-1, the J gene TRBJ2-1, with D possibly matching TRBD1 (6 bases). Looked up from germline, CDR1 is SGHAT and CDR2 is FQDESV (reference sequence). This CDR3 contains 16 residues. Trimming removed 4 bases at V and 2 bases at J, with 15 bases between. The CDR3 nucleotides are TGTGCCAGCAGCTCATCCGACAGGCAGGCCTACAATGAGCAGTTCTTC. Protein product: CASSSSDRQAYNEQFF.

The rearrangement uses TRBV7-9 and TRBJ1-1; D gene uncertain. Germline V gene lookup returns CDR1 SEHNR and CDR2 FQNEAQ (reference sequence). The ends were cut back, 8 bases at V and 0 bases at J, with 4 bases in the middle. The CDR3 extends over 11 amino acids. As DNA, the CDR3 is TGTGCCAGCCCAATGAACACTGAAGCTTTCTTT. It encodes CASPMNTEAFF.

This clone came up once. CDR3 bases: TGTGCCAGCAGGAGGGACTTCACAGATACGCAGTATTTT. Translated, it gives CASRRDFTDTQYF. This chain joins TRBV5-4 and TRBJ2-3, with D possibly being TRBD2 (6 bases). Germline V gene data show CDR1 as SGHNT and CDR2 as YYREEE (reference sequence). This CDR3 is built from 13 residues. V lost 5 bases, J lost 2 bases, and 9 bases lay in between.

The CDR3 bases are TGCGCCAGCAGCCAAGAACATCCAGGGGGGTATTATGGCTACACCTTC. Encoded protein: CASSQEHPGGYYGYTF. The chain uses TRBV4-3 and TRBJ1-2; 7 positions agree with TRBD1. The CDR3 is made up of 16 amino acids. Germline loops: CDR1 LGHNA, CDR2 YSLEER. The trim removed 0 bases at V and 5 bases at J, leaving 9 bases unmatched.

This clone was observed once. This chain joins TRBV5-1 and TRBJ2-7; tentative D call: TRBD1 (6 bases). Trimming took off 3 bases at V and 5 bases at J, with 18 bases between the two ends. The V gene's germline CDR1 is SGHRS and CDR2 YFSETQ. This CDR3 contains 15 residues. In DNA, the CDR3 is TGCGCCAGCAGCTACCCCGAGGGGGTGCGGGACGAGCAGTACTTC. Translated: CASSYPEGVRDEQYF.